This TCR beta chain stems from a study of blood T cell repertoires in COVID-19. Study information: The United States, Italy and Spain were the sources of the acute and convalescent COVID-19 samples. In each case, the material was cDNA or gDNA derived from T cells, B-cell-depleted T cells, or PBMCs.

CDR1 SGHNT and CDR2 YYREEE come from the germline V gene (reference sequence). CDR3 length: 15 residues. Trimming stripped 2 bases from V and 4 bases from J, with 15 bases between. In the study's own analysis: Scientists estimated how many nucleated cells there were by amplifying reference gene primers. TCRdb's copy holds only in-frame clones and misses some; the assay was immunoSEQ multiplex PCR. The V and J calls and clone size are taken from that table; D and trimming were inferred from the DNA. The data contain about 100,000 clones, over 75% of them singletons. This TCR came from a woman aged 25 to 39 with acute or convalescent COVID-19. The chain is built from TRBV5-4 and TRBJ1-2, with D maybe TRBD1 (6 bases). Sequenced input: peripheral blood. The CDR3 DNA reads as TGTGCCAGCAGCTTCCGGGGGGCGGCGATCTATGGCTACACCTTC. It is translated as CASSFRGAAIYGYTF.